This T cell receptor (beta chain) was sequenced during a study of blood T cell repertoires in COVID-19. Study-wide background: Samples of COVID-19 (acute and convalescent) were obtained from the United States, Italy and Spain. T cells, B-cell-depleted T cells, or PBMCs supplied cDNA or gDNA.

Per the study methods: Cell counts per sample came from amplifying reference gene primers. The method was immunoSEQ multiplex PCR; TCRdb's version includes in-frame clones alone and lacks a portion of them. For V, J and clone size, that table is used; D and trimming come from the DNA. The sample lists roughly 30,000 clones, 88% seen once, with approximately 5% in the top ten. Germline V gene lookup returns CDR1 MNHEY and CDR2 SVGAGI. V was shortened by 7 bases and J by 3 bases, with 13 bases between the two germline ends. The CDR3 runs 15 residues. Sequencing input: peripheral blood. The chain links TRBV6-5 to TRBJ1-6; TRBD1 might be the D (6 bases). The clonotype was recovered from a human donor in a cohort sampled during active COVID-19. CDR3 region: CASTQTGLYNSPLHF. CDR3 bases: TGTGCCAGCACCCAGACAGGCCTCTATAATTCACCCCTCCACTTT.